Described below is a single T cell receptor (beta chain) sequence and its context. This clone may be a read error of a much larger clone one base away. Unique molecular identifiers were incorporated into the prepared TCRbeta library. TCRdb reanalysed the PCR reads using MiXCR and keeps one entry per CDR3 protein. The data contain 230,000 or so distinct CDR3 sequences, around 12% of them singletons. The sample is drawn from a study of T-cell reconstitution after alpha-beta-depleted transplantation in children. The specimen comprised PBMCs from the stem cell graft donor, sampled from the stem cell graft. The TCR was taken from a human donor who donated a stem cell graft to a child with acute lymphoblastic leukemia.

The CDR3 region has the DNA TGTGCCAGCAGTTCAAGAAAGTTCAGGAACATTCAGTACTTC. It yields the protein CASSSRKFRNIQYF. This chain uses TRBV28 with TRBJ2-4; D not resolved. Trimming took 4 bases from V and 7 from J, leaving 14 bases between them. The CDR3 has 14 residues. CDR1 is MDHEN and CDR2 is SYDVKM in the germline V gene.